This is a list of T cell receptor beta chains from one sample in a study of shared clonotypes between healthy human individuals. Clones were read by immunoSEQ multiplex PCR, and TCRdb kept only the in-frame ones, dropping some. Among a few million clones listed, just over 90% were seen once. Material: naive CD4+ T cells from PBMCs. All receptors derive from a man aged 18 to 35 in good health. Some clones in this sample may be carry-over from other donors' samples. Each CDR3 is given with its conserved first and last residue. The D gene is left open where the match is weak. Size is stated for part of the rows, as once, few or many counts, or as a class when the clone is expanded.

d_gene,j_gene,v_gene,abundance,CDR3nt,CDR3aa
NA,TRBJ2-3,TRBV30,NA,TGTGCCTGGAGTCTTCGTCTCCAAACTAGCACAGATACGCAGTATTTT,CAWSLRLQTSTDTQYF
TRBD1,TRBJ2-2,TRBV18,NA,TGTGCCAGCTCACCGACACAGGGGGCAGGGGCGTACACCGGGGAGCTGTTTTTT,CASSPTQGAGAYTGELFF
TRBD2,TRBJ2-1,TRBV18,NA,TGTGCCAGCTCACGTTTAGCGGGAGGGCCCAGGGATGAGCAGTTCTTC,CASSRLAGGPRDEQFF
NA,TRBJ1-1,TRBV28,NA,TGTGCCAGCAACTTTAGGGGTTCCGGGGCTTTCTTT,CASNFRGSGAFF
NA,TRBJ2-6,TRBV7-2,NA,TGTGCCAGCAGCTTACGACTCTCTGGGGCCAACGTCCTGACTTTC,CASSLRLSGANVLTF
TRBD1,TRBJ1-5,TRBV19,NA,TGTGCCAGTAATACTCCGGACAGGGGACAGCCCCAGCATTTT,CASNTPDRGQPQHF
TRBD2,TRBJ2-5,TRBV28,NA,TGTGCCAGCACCCTAAGGAAAGCGGGAGTTGGGGAAGAGACCCAGTACTTC,CASTLRKAGVGEETQYF
NA,TRBJ2-1,TRBV28,once,TGTGCCAGCAGTGAGTCGGGCTCCAGCTCCTACAATGAGCAGTTCTTC,CASSESGSSSYNEQFF
TRBD1,TRBJ1-2,TRBV7-3,NA,TGTGCCAGCAGCCCGGACAGGAACTATGGCTACACCTTC,CASSPDRNYGYTF
NA,TRBJ2-5,TRBV25-1,NA,TGTGCCAGCAGTGAATTGGGGACCGTACAAGAGACCCAGTACTTC,CASSELGTVQETQYF
NA,TRBJ1-2,TRBV7-9,NA,TGTGCCAGCAGCTTGGTCGATGCGGCTAATGGCTACACCTTC,CASSLVDAANGYTF
NA,TRBJ2-1,TRBV4-2,NA,TGTGCCAGCAGCCAAGGAGGAACTGAGCAGTTCTTC,CASSQGGTEQFF
NA,TRBJ1-1,TRBV7-9,few,TGTGCCAGCAGCTTTGAGGGAGGCACTGAAGCTTTCTTT,CASSFEGGTEAFF
NA,TRBJ1-2,TRBV7-9,NA,TGTGCCAGCAGCTCGCCTCTCTGGGGGGCCACCTATGGCTACACCTTC,CASSSPLWGATYGYTF
NA,TRBJ1-3,TRBV5-4,NA,TGTGCCAGCAGCTTGGGTAGATCTTCTGGAAACACCATATATTTT,CASSLGRSSGNTIYF
TRBD1,TRBJ2-3,TRBV6-1,NA,TGTGCCAGCAGTGGGACACAGGGGAACTTTAGGGGTACGCAGTATTTT,CASSGTQGNFRGTQYF
NA,TRBJ2-3,TRBV7-3,NA,TGTGCCAGCAGCCTGCTGCAAACAGATACGCAGTATTTT,CASSLLQTDTQYF
NA,TRBJ2-3,TRBV5-1,NA,TGCGCCAGCAGCATCCAGGGGTGGGGCACAGATACGCAGTATTTT,CASSIQGWGTDTQYF
NA,TRBJ1-5,TRBV4-1,NA,TGCGCCAGCAGCCAAGCATATAGCAATCAGCCCCAGCATTTT,CASSQAYSNQPQHF
NA,TRBJ2-7,TRBV6-5,NA,TGTGCCAGCAGTTACTCGATGGGTTACGAGCAGTACTTC,CASSYSMGYEQYF
NA,TRBJ1-2,TRBV30,NA,TGTGCCTGGAGCCAAGGGTCGGGCTATGGCTACACCTTC,CAWSQGSGYGYTF
TRBD2,TRBJ2-7,TRBV5-4,NA,TGTGCCAGCAGCCCAACGAGGCGGGAGAACTCCTACGAGCAGTACTTC,CASSPTRRENSYEQYF
NA,TRBJ2-1,TRBV9,NA,TGTGCCAGCAGCGTAGGAGGGGCCCCCGTCAATGAGCAGTTCTTC,CASSVGGAPVNEQFF
TRBD1,TRBJ2-3,TRBV5-1,NA,TGCGCCAGCAGCAGTTTACAGGGGGCAGGGCAAGATACGCAGTATTTT,CASSSLQGAGQDTQYF
NA,TRBJ1-6,TRBV11-2,NA,TGTGCCAGCAGCTCCAGGGTGTCGAATTCACCCCTCCACTTT,CASSSRVSNSPLHF
TRBD1,TRBJ2-5,TRBV5-4,once,TGTGCCAGCAGCTTGAATAGGGGGCCGGAGACCCAGTACTTC,CASSLNRGPETQYF
NA,TRBJ2-2,TRBV2,NA,TGTGCCAGCAGTGAGGTAACGAGAAGAAGCGGGGAGCTGTTTTTT,CASSEVTRRSGELFF
TRBD1,TRBJ2-1,TRBV11-3,NA,TGTGCCAGCAGCCCCCAGGGGGCCTACAATGAGCAGTTCTTC,CASSPQGAYNEQFF
NA,TRBJ2-7,TRBV7-2,NA,TGTGCCAGCAGCTTAGTAGGGAAATCCTACGAGCAGTACTTC,CASSLVGKSYEQYF
NA,TRBJ2-1,TRBV28,once,TGTGCCAGCAGTTTATGGGGGGTTGGGAACAATGAGCAGTTCTTC,CASSLWGVGNNEQFF
NA,TRBJ2-3,TRBV6-1,NA,TGTGCCAGCAGTCCACGAGTGGGAGATACGCAGTATTTT,CASSPRVGDTQYF
NA,TRBJ2-1,TRBV29-1,NA,TGCAGCGTCGGATACCGGGCTAACGACCAGCAGTTCTTC,CSVGYRANDQQFF
NA,TRBJ2-7,TRBV7-3,NA,TGTGCCAGCAGCTTAAAGAGGGGAAGCGAGCAGTACTTC,CASSLKRGSEQYF
TRBD1,TRBJ1-1,TRBV7-2,NA,TGTGCCAGCAGCTTTGACAGGGGAAGGACTTTCTTT,CASSFDRGRTFF
NA,TRBJ2-1,TRBV30,NA,TGTGCCTGGAGCAGCTCCTCGGAGCAGTTCTTC,CAWSSSSEQFF